One TCR beta chain is described in this entry. What it binds is not known. This sample was included in a study of CD8 T cells in ankylosing spondylitis. Study conclusions and caveats: Reportedly, matched ankylosing spondylitis synovial fluid was significantly enriched for disease-linked clones. Disease-linked clones proved CD8+ and comparatively uncommon in peripheral blood. Characteristic of ankylosing spondylitis blood, it appeared, was a TCR beta motif comprising roughly 8 highly homologous variants.

From germline, CDR1 is SGHAT and CDR2 FQNNGV. V was cut by 2 bases and J by 0 bases, with 8 bases left in between. The CDR3 sequence is 14 residues long. Quantitative 5'-RACE with molecular barcodes produced the TCR beta libraries. MiXCR was run by TCRdb on the 5' RACE reads, yielding one entry per CDR3 protein. The sample contains about 450,000 distinct CDR3 sequences, roughly a quarter of which appear only once. The chain recombines TRBV11-2 with TRBJ2-7; D is unclear. This clonotype originated in a male donor with ankylosing spondylitis. What was sequenced was blood, either unsorted or a sorted T cell fraction (not recorded which). The CDR3 spells CASSLSRSSYEQYF. CDR3 coding DNA: TGTGCCAGCAGCTTAAGTCGCAGCTCCTACGAGCAGTACTTC.